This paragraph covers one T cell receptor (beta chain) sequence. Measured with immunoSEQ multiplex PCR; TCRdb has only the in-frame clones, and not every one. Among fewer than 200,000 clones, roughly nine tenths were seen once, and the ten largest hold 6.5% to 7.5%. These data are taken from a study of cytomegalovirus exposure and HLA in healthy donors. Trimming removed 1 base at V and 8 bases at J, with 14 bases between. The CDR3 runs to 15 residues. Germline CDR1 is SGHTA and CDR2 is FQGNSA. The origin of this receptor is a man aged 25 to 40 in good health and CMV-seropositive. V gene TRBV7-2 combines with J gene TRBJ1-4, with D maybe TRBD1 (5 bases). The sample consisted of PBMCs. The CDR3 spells CASSLVRGRDEKLFF. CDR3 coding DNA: TGTGCCAGCAGCTTAGTCCGGGGGAGGGACGAAAAACTGTTTTTT.